What follows is one TCR beta chain and its context. The antigen is unknown. It was roughly 200 ng DNA, 28,000 or so T cell genomes, that sorted-subset replicate PCRs used. Method: immunoSEQ multiplex PCR; TCRdb's copy keeps in-frame clones and lacks some. Here the sample spans under 700,000 clones, 95% being singletons. This sample was taken from a study of shared clonotypes between healthy human individuals. Turning to the study itself: Aged between 18 and 49, the donors were two women and a few men. Study-wide findings and caveats: Exclusively blood specimens were collected; tissue repertoires likely differ. Between a few donors, naive CD4 clonotypes were shared at a level of around 5.2%.

CD8 cells classed as naive were CD45RO-negative and positively selected for CCR7, excluding terminally differentiated effector memory CD45RA+ cells. Sequencing input: naive CD8+ T cells sorted from blood. The TCR comes from a woman in her twenties or thirties in good health.

The CDR3: CASSRASGTLGEQFF. In DNA form, the CDR3 reads TGTGCCAGCAGCAGGGCTAGCGGGACTCTCGGTGAGCAGTTCTTC. This chain uses TRBV9 with TRBJ2-1, with TRBD2 identical over 9 bases. The germline V gene has CDR1 SGDLS and CDR2 YYNGEE. V lost 4 bases and J lost 9; bases outside the gene matches: 11. The CDR3 length is 15 residues.